This entry is about one T cell receptor (beta chain). Its antigen is still unknown. The sample belongs to a study of T cells in tuberculosis. Study information: IGRA-negative adolescents, IGRA-positive adolescents with latent tuberculosis and adults with active tuberculosis formed this South African cohort.

Profiling relied on immunoSEQ multiplex PCR, and the TCRdb table lists in-frame clones only, not all of them. The sample lists 35,000 to 55,000 clones; roughly 94% were seen once. Study findings and constraints: Using the GMM-specific repertoire gave about 87% accuracy versus approximately 70% with motifs. Smaller distances to GMM-specific TCRs suggested their expansion in active tuberculosis. The TCR-beta difference was not significant; alpha differences partly reflected length.

Per the germline V gene, CDR1 is LNHDA and CDR2 is SQIVND (reference sequence). The ends lost 2 bases at V and 2 bases at J; junction bases unmatched: 3. The CDR3 extends over 15 amino acids. The clonotype comes from a donor between 10 and 29 years old with latent tuberculosis or without tuberculosis infection. Some clones in this sample may be carry-over from other donors' samples. The chain joins TRBV19 to TRBJ2-7; TRBD1 matches 10 bases. The material sequenced was PBMCs. The CDR3 sequence: CASSISGTGAYEQYF. DNA of the CDR3: TGTGCCAGTAGTATAAGTGGGACAGGGGCCTACGAGCAGTACTTC.